Presented here are 9 T cell receptor beta chains from one specimen sequenced in a study of cytomegalovirus exposure and HLA in healthy donors. Produced via immunoSEQ multiplex PCR; TCRdb's table is partial and in-frame only. The sample lists 190,000 or so clones, 70% to 85% occurring once. The sequenced material came from PBMCs. The receptors were sampled from a woman in her 30s in good health and CMV-seropositive.

This chain joins TRBV7-8 and TRBJ2-1, with 9 bases fitting TRBD2. Unmatched junction bases numbered 19, after V lost 3 bases and J lost 1 base. Germline loops: CDR1 SGHVS, CDR2 FQNEAQ. This CDR3 comprises 21 residues. This CDR3 is CASSLFRGRAGSEGSYNEQFF. The DNA for the CDR3 is TGTGCCAGCAGCTTGTTTCGCGGGAGGGCCGGATCAGAGGGTTCCTACAATGAGCAGTTCTTC.

The chain carries TRBV6-1 and TRBJ2-5, with TRBD1 matching 8 bases. The CDR3 is made up of 14 amino acids. Germline CDR1 is MNHNS and CDR2 is SASEGT. With 10 bases clipped from V and 3 bases from J, the junction kept 10 bases outside the gene matches. The CDR3 nucleotides are TGTGCCACTCTCAGGGACAGGCGAAAAGAGACCCAGTACTTC. Protein product: CATLRDRRKETQYF.

The gene calls are TRBV5-1 and TRBJ2-1; 10 bases line up with TRBD2. The CDR3 covers 15 residues. CDR1 is SGHRS, CDR2 YFSETQ, per germline. The J segment lost 5 bases and the V segment lost 5 bases, leaving 7 bases of the junction unmatched. As DNA, the CDR3 is TGCGCCAGCAGATACACTAGCGGGGCTGACAATGAGCAGTTCTTC. Translating gives CASRYTSGADNEQFF.

J is TRBJ1-4 and V is TRBV7-2, with D uncertain. Germline CDR1 reads SGHTA; CDR2 reads FQGNSA. Between the trimmed V and J ends, which lost 1 base and 7 bases, there was a span of 7 bases. The CDR3 contains 13 residues. CDR3 in amino acids: CASSLGRGEKLFF. The CDR3 nucleotides read TGTGCCAGCAGCTTAGGGAGAGGTGAAAAACTGTTTTTT.

The chain uses TRBV6-5 and TRBJ2-7, with a possible D match to TRBD1 (6 bases). This CDR3 has 13 residues. V shed 6 bases and J shed 5 bases, with 14 bases lying between them. The germline V gene has CDR1 MNHEY and CDR2 SVGAGI. CDR3 sequence reads: CASRLTGIDEQYF. CDR3 DNA: TGTGCCAGCAGACTAACAGGGATCGACGAGCAGTACTTC.

This clone was counted only a few times. The CDR3 coding sequence is TGTGCCAGCAGTCCTCCGGGACTCTCGTACTCTGGGGCCAACGTCCTGACTTTC. This gives the protein CASSPPGLSYSGANVLTF. The chain joins TRBV27 to TRBJ2-6; weak D call: TRBD2 (6 bases). CDR1 and CDR2 from the germline V gene are MNHEY and SMNVEV (reference sequence). Trimming removed 5 bases from V and 0 bases from J, with 17 bases in between. The CDR3 has 18 residues.

This chain links TRBV6-4 with TRBJ1-2, with 7 bases lining up with TRBD1. V shed 6 bases and J 6 bases; nucleotides not matched to a gene: 10. This CDR3 is 14 amino acids long. The germline V gene has CDR1 MRHNA and CDR2 SNTAGT. CDR3 in DNA: TGTGCCAGCAGAGTCCCCGGGACAGAGGATGGCTACACCTTC. It yields the protein CASRVPGTEDGYTF.

In its sample, this clone was seen a few times. The V call is TRBV7-6, the J call TRBJ2-1; 9 bases match TRBD2. This CDR3 contains 15 residues. Germline values: CDR1 SGHVS, CDR2 FNYEAQ. V was clipped by 4 bases and J by 10 bases; unmatched bases: 11. CDR3 region: CASSSTSGFLGEQFF. In DNA, the CDR3 is TGTGCCAGCAGCTCAACTAGCGGGTTCCTGGGGGAGCAGTTCTTC. The full variable domain, its missing parts supplied by reference TRBV7-6 and TRBJ2-1, is GAGVSQSPRYKVTKRGQDVALRCDPISGHVSLYWYRQALGQGPEFLTYFNYEAQQDKSGLPNDRFSAERPEGSISTLTIQRTEQRDSAMYRCASSSTSGFLGEQFFGPGTRLTVL.

The genes are TRBV27 and TRBJ1-3; tentative D call: TRBD1 (5 bases). Germline-derived CDR1 and CDR2 are MNHEY and SMNVEV (reference sequence). Trimming removed 5 bases at V and 0 bases at J, with 20 bases between. This CDR3 region has 18 residues. CDR3 in DNA: TGTGCCAGCAGTCCCACGACCCTGACAGCCCGCTCTGGAAACACCATATATTTT. Translating gives CASSPTTLTARSGNTIYF.